The 6 T cell receptor beta chains below come from one sample, sequenced in a study of chemoradiotherapy in HPV16-positive cancers (dated 2022 in TCRdb). Libraries were built with the immunoSEQ multiplex PCR assay. Imported from immuneACCESS, the table was reduced by TCRdb to in-frame sequences with V and J called. These copies leave out some clones; in studies compared against another copy, an unresolved V gene accounts for under half, and the cause of the remainder is not known. Here the sample has under 15,000 clones; 77% occur a single time. The ten largest account for 1.4% of the sample. Collection of the sample occurred from a patient who underwent chemoradiotherapy. These receptors all stem from a human donor with HPV-associated anogenital cancer.

This chain links TRBV7-9 with TRBJ1-3; D ambiguous. Germline V gene data show CDR1 as SEHNR and CDR2 as FQNEAQ (reference sequence). This CDR3 comprises 16 residues. The V and J ends lost 1 base and 0 bases respectively, with 10 bases between them. In DNA form, the CDR3 reads TGTGCCAGCAGCTTAGAGGCGGGGATCTCTGGAAACACCATATATTTT. This translates into CASSLEAGISGNTIYF.

The rearrangement uses TRBV7-9 and TRBJ2-5; D gene ambiguous. The closer fit of TRBJ2-7 to the DNA end suggests the J call may be wrong. Germline CDR1 and CDR2: SEHNR and FQNEAQ (reference sequence). The CDR3 length is 12 residues. The CDR3 nucleotides read TGTGCCAGCAGCTTATTGGGGTACGAGCAGTACTTC. It is translated as CASSLLGYEQYF.

The chain is built from TRBV4-1 and TRBJ2-1; no reliable D call. V lost 8 bases and J lost 7, with 12 bases in between. The germline V gene has CDR1 MGHRA and CDR2 YSYEKL. The length of the CDR3 is 12 residues. This CDR3 is CASHVTVNEQFF. Here the CDR3 DNA reads TGCGCCAGCCACGTAACAGTAAATGAGCAGTTCTTC.

This clone was observed once. This sequence joins TRBV5-6 and TRBJ2-2, with 9 bases matching TRBD1. The germline V gene encodes CDR1 SGHDT and CDR2 YYEEEE. Trimming cost V 2 bases and J 6 bases; bases outside gene matches: 5. CDR3 length equals 15 residues. The CDR3: CASSFPGQGSGELFF. As DNA, the CDR3 is TGTGCCAGCAGCTTCCCGGGACAGGGCTCCGGGGAGCTGTTTTTT.

The chain employs TRBV6-1 and TRBJ1-5; no definite D call. V was pared by 2 bases and J by 0 bases, with 8 bases between. Germline loops: CDR1 MNHNS, CDR2 SASEGT. The CDR3 consists of 15 residues. The CDR3 reads CASSEPPHSNQPQHF. CDR3 nucleotides: TGTGCCAGCAGTGAACCCCCCCATAGCAATCAGCCCCAGCATTTT.

The chain employs TRBV25-1 and TRBJ1-1; D is perhaps TRBD1 (6 bases). V was cut by 3 bases and J by 11 bases, with 16 bases left in between. CDR1 and CDR2 (germline): MGHDK, SYGVNS. CDR3 length: 13 amino acids. This chain's CDR3 is CASSDKRTEWAFF. CDR3 nucleotides: TGTGCCAGCAGTGACAAAAGGACAGAATGGGCTTTCTTT.